This T cell receptor beta chain came from a study of T cell responses to AZD1222 COVID-19 vaccine. Using immunoSEQ multiplex PCR, the repertoire was profiled, and TCRdb retains in-frame clones only, with some absent. Of 120,000 to 150,000 clones in the sample, 89% were seen once. V was pared by 7 bases and J by 6 bases, with 18 bases between. Germline CDR1 LNHDA, CDR2 SQIVND (reference sequence). This CDR3 comprises 15 residues. The source of this sequence is an adult in good health. V is TRBV19 and J is TRBJ2-2, with D perhaps being TRBD1 or TRBD2 (6 bases each). The material sequenced was peripheral blood, taken on day 0 of AZD1222 vaccination. The CDR3 loop reads CASTPYGGRPGELFF. The CDR3 region has the DNA TGTGCCAGTACCCCATATGGGGGGCGCCCCGGGGAGCTGTTTTTT.